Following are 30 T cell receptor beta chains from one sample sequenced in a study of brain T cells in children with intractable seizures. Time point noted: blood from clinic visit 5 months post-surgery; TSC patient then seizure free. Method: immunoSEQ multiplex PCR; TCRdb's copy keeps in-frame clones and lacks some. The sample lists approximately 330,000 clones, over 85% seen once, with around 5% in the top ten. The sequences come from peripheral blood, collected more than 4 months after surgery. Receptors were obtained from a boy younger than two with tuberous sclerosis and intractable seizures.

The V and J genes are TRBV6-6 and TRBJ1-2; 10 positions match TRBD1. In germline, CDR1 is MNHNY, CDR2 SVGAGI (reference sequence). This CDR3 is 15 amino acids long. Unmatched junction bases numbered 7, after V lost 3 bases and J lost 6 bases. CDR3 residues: CASSYSDRGRDGYTF. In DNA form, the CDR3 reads TGTGCCAGCAGTTATTCAGACAGGGGGCGGGATGGCTACACCTTC.

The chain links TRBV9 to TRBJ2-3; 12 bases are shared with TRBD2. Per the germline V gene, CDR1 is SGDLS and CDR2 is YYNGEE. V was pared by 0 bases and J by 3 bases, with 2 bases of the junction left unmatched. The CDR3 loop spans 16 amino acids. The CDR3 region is CASSVGTSGITDTQYF. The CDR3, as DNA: TGTGCCAGCAGCGTAGGGACTAGCGGGATTACAGATACGCAGTATTTT. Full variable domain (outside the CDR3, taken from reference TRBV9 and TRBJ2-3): DSGVTQTPKHLITATGQRVTLRCSPRSGDLSVYWYQQSLDQGLQFLIQYYNGEERAKGNILERFSAQQFPDLHSELNLSSLELGDSALYFCASSVGTSGITDTQYFGPGTRLTVL.

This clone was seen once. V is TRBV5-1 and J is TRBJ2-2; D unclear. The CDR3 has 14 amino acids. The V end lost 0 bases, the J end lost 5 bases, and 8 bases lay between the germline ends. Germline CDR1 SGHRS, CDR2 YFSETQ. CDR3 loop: CASSLATLTGELFF. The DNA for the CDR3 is TGCGCCAGCAGCTTGGCCACCTTGACCGGGGAGCTGTTTTTT.

The DNA of the CDR3 is TGTGCCAGCAGCCCTAGGGCGGGACTAGCGGGGGGAGAGACCCAGTACTTC. Translating gives CASSPRAGLAGGETQYF. This chain connects TRBV5-6 to TRBJ2-5; 15 bases line up with TRBD2. Germline V lookup: CDR1 SGHDT, CDR2 YYEEEE. The CDR3 loop spans 17 amino acids. V gave up 4 bases and J gave up 4 bases; unmatched junction bases: 8.

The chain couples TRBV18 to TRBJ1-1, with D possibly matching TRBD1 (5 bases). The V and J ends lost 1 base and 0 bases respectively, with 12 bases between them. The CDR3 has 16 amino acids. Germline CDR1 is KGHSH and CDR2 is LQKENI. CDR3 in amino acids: CASSPLGPNMNTEAFF. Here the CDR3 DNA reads TGTGCCAGCTCACCACTGGGACCCAACATGAACACTGAAGCTTTCTTT.

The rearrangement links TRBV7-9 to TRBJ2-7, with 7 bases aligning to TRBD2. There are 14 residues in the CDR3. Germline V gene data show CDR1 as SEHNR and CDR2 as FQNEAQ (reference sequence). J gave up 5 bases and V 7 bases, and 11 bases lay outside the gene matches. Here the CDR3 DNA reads TGTGCCAGCAACCTTTTTGGCGGGAGCGACGAGCAGTACTTC. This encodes CASNLFGGSDEQYF.

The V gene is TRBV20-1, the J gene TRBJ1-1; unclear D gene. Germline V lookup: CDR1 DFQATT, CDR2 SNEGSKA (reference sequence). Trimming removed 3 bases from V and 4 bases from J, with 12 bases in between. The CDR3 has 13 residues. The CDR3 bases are TGCAGTGCTAGTTGCAGGATGTGCACTGAAGCTTTCTTT. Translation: CSASCRMCTEAFF.

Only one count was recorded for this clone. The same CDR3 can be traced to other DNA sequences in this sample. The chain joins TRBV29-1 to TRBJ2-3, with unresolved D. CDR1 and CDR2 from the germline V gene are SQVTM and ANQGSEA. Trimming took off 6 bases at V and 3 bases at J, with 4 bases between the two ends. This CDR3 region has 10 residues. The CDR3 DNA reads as TGCAGCGTGGGAACAGATACGCAGTATTTT. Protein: CSVGTDTQYF.

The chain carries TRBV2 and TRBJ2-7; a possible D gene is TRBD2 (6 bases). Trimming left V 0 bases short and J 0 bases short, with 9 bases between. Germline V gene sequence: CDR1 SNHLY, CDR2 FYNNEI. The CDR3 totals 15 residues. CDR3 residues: CASSEAGEVSYEQYF. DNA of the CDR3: TGTGCCAGCAGTGAAGCAGGGGAGGTCTCCTACGAGCAGTACTTC. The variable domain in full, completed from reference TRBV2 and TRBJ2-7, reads EPEVTQTPSHQVTQMGQEVILRCVPISNHLYFYWYRQILGQKVEFLVSFYNNEISEKSEIFDDQFSVERPDGSNFTLKIRSTKLEDSAMYFCASSEAGEVSYEQYFGPGTRLTVT.

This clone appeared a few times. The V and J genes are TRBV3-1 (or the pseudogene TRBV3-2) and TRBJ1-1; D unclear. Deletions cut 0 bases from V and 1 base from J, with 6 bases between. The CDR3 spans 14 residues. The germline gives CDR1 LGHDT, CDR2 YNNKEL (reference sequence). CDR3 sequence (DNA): TGTGCCAGCAGCCAAGATGGGAGGAACACTGAAGCTTTCTTT. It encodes CASSQDGRNTEAFF.

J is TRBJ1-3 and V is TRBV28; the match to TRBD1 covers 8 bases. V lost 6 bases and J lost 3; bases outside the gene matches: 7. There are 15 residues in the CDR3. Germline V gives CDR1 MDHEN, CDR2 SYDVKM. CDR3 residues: CASRPQGVLGNTIYF. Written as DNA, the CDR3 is TGTGCCAGCAGGCCACAGGGGGTCCTTGGAAACACCATATATTTT.

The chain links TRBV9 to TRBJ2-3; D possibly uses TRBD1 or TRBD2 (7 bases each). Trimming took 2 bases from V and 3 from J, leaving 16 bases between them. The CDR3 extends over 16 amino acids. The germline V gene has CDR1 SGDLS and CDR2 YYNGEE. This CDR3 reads CASSVQQGRGTDTQYF. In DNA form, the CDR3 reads TGTGCCAGCAGCGTCCAACAGGGGAGGGGTACAGATACGCAGTATTTT.

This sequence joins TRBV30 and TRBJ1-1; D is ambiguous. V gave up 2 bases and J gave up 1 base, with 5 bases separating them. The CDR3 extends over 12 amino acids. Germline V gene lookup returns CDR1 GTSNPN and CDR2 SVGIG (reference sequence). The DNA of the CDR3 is TGTGCCTGGAGTCTAGGGAACACTGAAGCTTTCTTT. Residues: CAWSLGNTEAFF.

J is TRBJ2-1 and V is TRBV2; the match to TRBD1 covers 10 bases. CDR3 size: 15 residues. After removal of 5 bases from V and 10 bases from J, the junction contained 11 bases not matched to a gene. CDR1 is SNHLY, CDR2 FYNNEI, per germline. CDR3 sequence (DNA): TGTGCCAGCAGTCCCGGGACAGGGGTTTTTAGGGAGCAGTTCTTC. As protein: CASSPGTGVFREQFF.

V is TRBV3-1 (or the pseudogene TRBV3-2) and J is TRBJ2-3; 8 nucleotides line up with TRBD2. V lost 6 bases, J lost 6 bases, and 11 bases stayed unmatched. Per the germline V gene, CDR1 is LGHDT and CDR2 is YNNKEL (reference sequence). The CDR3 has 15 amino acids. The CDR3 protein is CASSYIPGGLDTQYF. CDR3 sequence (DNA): TGTGCCAGCAGTTACATCCCGGGAGGGTTGGATACGCAGTATTTT.

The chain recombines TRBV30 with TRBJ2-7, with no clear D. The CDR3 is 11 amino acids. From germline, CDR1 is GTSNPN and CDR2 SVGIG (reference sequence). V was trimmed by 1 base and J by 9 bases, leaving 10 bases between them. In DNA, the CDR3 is TGTGCCTGGAGTGCTATCGGCGGGCAGTACTTC. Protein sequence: CAWSAIGGQYF.

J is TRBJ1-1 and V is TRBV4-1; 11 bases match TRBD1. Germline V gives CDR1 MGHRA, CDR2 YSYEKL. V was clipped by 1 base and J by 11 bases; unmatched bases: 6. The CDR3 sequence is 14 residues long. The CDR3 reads CASSQGGTGGFAFF. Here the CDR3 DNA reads TGCGCCAGCAGCCAAGGAGGGACAGGGGGTTTTGCTTTCTTT.

For the CDR3, the DNA is TGTGCCAGCAGTCCATATCAATTCGGCTACACCTTC. It is translated as CASSPYQFGYTF. The genes are TRBV12-3 or TRBV12-4 and TRBJ1-2; D uncertain. Trimming removed 5 bases from V and 8 bases from J, with 12 bases in between. The CDR3 sequence is 12 residues long.

CDR3 loop: CASSPSSGRADTQYF. CDR3 nucleotide sequence: TGTGCCAGCAGCCCTTCGTCGGGGCGCGCAGATACGCAGTATTTT. This rearrangement joins TRBV11-3 to TRBJ2-3, with D possibly called TRBD1 or TRBD2 (5 bases each). V was trimmed by 5 bases and J by 4 bases, leaving 16 bases between them. CDR1 is SGHNT and CDR2 is YENEEA in the germline V gene. The CDR3 loop spans 15 amino acids.

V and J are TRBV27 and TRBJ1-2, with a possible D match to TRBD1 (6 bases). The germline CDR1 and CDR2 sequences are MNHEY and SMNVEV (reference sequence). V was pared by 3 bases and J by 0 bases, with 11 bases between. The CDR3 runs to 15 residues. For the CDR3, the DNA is TGTGCCAGCAGTTTGGGGGGCCCGGCTAACTATGGCTACACCTTC. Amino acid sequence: CASSLGGPANYGYTF.

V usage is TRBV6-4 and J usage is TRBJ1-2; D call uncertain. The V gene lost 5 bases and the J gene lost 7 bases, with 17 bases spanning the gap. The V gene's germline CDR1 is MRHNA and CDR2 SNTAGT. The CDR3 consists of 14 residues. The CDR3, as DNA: TGTGCCAGCAGTTCCCGGCCCTCCTCGGGTGGCTACACCTTC. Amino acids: CASSSRPSSGGYTF.

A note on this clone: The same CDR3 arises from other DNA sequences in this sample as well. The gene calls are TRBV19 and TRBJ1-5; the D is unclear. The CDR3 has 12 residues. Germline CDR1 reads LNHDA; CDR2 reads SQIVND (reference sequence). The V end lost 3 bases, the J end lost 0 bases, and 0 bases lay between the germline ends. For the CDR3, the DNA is TGTGCCAGTAGTATTAGCAATCAGCCCCAGCATTTT. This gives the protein CASSISNQPQHF.

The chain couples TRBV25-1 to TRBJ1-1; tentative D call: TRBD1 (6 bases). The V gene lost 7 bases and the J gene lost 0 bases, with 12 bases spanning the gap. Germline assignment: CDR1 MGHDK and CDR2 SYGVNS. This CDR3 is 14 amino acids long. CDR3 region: CASIKAGVNTEAFF. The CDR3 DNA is TGTGCCAGCATTAAAGCAGGGGTGAACACTGAAGCTTTCTTT. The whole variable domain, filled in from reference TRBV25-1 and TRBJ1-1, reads EADIYQTPRYLVIGTGKKITLECSQTMGHDKMYWYQQDPGMELHLIHYSYGVNSTEKGDLSSESTVSRIRTEHFPLTLESARPSHTSQYLCASIKAGVNTEAFFGQGTRLTVV.

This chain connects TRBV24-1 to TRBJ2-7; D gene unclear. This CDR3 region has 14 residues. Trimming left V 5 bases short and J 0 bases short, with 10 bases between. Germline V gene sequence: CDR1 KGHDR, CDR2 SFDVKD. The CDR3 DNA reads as TGTGCCACCAGTGGGTCGGCCTCCTCCTACGAGCAGTACTTC. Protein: CATSGSASSYEQYF.

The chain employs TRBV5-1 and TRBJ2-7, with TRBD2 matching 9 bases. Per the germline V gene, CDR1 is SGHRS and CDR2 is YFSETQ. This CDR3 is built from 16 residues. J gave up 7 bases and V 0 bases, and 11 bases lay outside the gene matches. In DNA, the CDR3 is TGCGCCAGCAGCTTGGGGTCGGGACTAGCCGCGTATGAGCAGTACTTC. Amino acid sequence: CASSLGSGLAAYEQYF.

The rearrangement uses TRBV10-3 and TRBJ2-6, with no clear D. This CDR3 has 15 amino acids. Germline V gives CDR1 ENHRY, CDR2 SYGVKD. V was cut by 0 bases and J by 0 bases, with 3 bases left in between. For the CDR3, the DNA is TGTGCCATCAGTGAGTCCCCCTCTGGGGCCAACGTCCTGACTTTC. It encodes CAISESPSGANVLTF.

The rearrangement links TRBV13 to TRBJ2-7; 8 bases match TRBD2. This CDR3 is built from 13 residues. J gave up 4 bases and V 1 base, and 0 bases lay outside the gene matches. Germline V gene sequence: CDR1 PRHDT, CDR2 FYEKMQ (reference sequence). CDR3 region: CASSLEREYEQYF. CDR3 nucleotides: TGTGCCAGCAGCTTAGAGCGGGAGTACGAGCAGTACTTC.

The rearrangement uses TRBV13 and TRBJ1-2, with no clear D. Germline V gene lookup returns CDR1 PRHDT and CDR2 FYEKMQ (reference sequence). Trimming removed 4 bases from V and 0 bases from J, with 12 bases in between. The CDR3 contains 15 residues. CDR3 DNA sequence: TGTGCCAGCAGCTCGAAAGGCCTGGCTAACTATGGCTACACCTTC. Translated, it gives CASSSKGLANYGYTF.

For the CDR3, the DNA is TGTGCCAGCGTTTGGACAGGGACGGGAGGTCAGCCCCAGCATTTT. Its translation: CASVWTGTGGQPQHF. This rearrangement joins TRBV6-5 to TRBJ1-5; 8 bases match TRBD1. J gave up 6 bases and V 8 bases, and 12 bases lay outside the gene matches. Germline V gives CDR1 MNHEY, CDR2 SVGAGI. This CDR3 region has 15 residues.

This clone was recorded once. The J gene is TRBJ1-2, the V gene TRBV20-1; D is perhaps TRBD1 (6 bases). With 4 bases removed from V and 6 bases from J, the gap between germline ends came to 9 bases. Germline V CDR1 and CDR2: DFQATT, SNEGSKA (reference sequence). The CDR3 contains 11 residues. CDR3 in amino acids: CSAIQGNGYTF. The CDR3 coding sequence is TGCAGTGCTATCCAGGGGAATGGCTACACCTTC.